Below, one T cell receptor (beta chain) is given with its context. Its antigen is unknown. One base away there is no much larger clone; base qualities are not given. The record originates from a study of CD8 T cells in Susac syndrome (dated by TCRdb to the late 2010s). In the study overall: Repertoire sequencing was used to test whether CD8+ T cell activation and differentiation in Susac syndrome was antigen driven. Clonality of the CD8+ T cell repertoire was compared between over ten healthy donors, about 14 Susac syndrome patients and about 15 multiple sclerosis patients.

V and J lose 0 bases and 2 bases, and a span of 14 bases separates them. The CDR3 goes from the cysteine to the phenylalanine over 16 residues. The read is trimmed to its CDR3 DNA, 48 bases read in frame from base 1. CDR1 and CDR2, per the germline V gene (reference sequence), are DFQATT and SNEGSKA. RNA was extracted using the RNeasy kit, and about 0.45 to 1 ug of the RNA was reverse transcribed with random hexamers. The immunoSEQ multiplex PCR assay, which covers 54 Vbeta and 13 Jbeta segments, was used to amplify TCR beta CDR3 regions. PCR amplification bias was corrected by using a synthetic template baseline for primer optimization and computational correction. Processing in the source paper ran as follows. Reads were assigned to V, D and J genes according to IMGT and analyzed in immunoSEQ Analyzer, with only productive sequences retained. Clonality was calculated as one minus the Shannon entropy normalized by log2 of the number of productive unique sequences. For each patient and control, public and private clones were evaluated within the 100 most prevalent clones. Clones were defined as Susac-specific when absent from the healthy and MS cohorts, from about 970 published viral clones and from other ImmuneACCESS disease sequences. Using fastp at Q25 and MiXCR, TCRdb reprocessed the public reads and kept productive beta chains. All rows with the same CDR3 protein become a single entry with the most common DNA and genes. The V and J calls, along with clone size, are taken from TCRdb and not from the paper's own processing. The sample table records 160,000 or so distinct CDR3 sequences; 95% to 96% of these occur just once. The ten largest clones represent 0.14% to 0.15% of the sample.

Peripheral blood CD8+ and CD4+ T cells from healthy donors, Susac syndrome patients and multiple sclerosis patients were profiled using high-throughput TCR beta sequencing. The multiple sclerosis controls were treatment-naive patients whose relapsing-remitting disease, either stable or active, fulfilled the revised McDonald criteria. Bulk CD8+ and CD4+ T cells were purified by magnetic negative isolation, while CD8+ TEMRA cells were enriched using FACS. Blood was drawn into EDTA tubes, processed within 24 hours, and PBMCs were isolated by density gradient centrifugation. PBMCs intended for TCR sequencing were frozen in liquid nitrogen and were later thawed in a 37 degrees C water bath. A purity of at least 90% was achieved for sorted or isolated CD4+, CD8+ and CD8+ TEMRA cells. What the work shows at the level of the full study, not this receptor alone: The number of individuals in the TCR sequencing and HLA analysis was acknowledged as relatively small.

Recombination connected TRBV20-1 to TRBJ2-1, and the D gene may be TRBD2, 6 bases matching. This clonotype was obtained from a human donor with multiple sclerosis. The sequenced sample was CD8+ T cells from PBMCs. The nucleotide sequence reads as follows: TGCAGTGCTAGAGATCGGCAGGGAGGCCCCTACAATGAGCAGTTCTTC. This codes for CSARDRQGGPYNEQFF.